This T cell receptor (beta chain) was recorded in a study of cytomegalovirus exposure and HLA in healthy donors. The CDR3 consists of 14 residues. Looked up from germline, CDR1 is GTSNPN and CDR2 is SVGIG (reference sequence). V was pared by 1 base and J by 3 bases, with 3 bases of the junction left unmatched. PCR involved 60 Vbeta and 13 Jbeta primers. This table comes from immunoSEQ multiplex PCR, and its TCRdb copy is limited to in-frame clones, with some not included. The sample shows under 300,000 clones, just under 85% of them seen only once. The specimen sequenced was PBMCs. The clonotype comes from a woman between 35 and 50 years old in good health and CMV-seropositive. J is TRBJ1-2 and V is TRBV30; TRBD1 matches at 9 bases. The CDR3 DNA reads as TGTGCCTGGAGTGCAGACAGGGGGGACTATGGCTACACCTTC. This translates into CAWSADRGDYGYTF.